A selection of T cell receptor gamma chains follows, all from one sample in a study of gammadelta T cells in human blood. TCRdb ran CATT on the RT-PCR reads. This sample has 400 to 500 gamma-chain clones, with less than 15% found just once. Specimen: Vgamma9Vdelta2 gamma-delta T cells from adult blood. Receptor source: a human donor. The CDR3 runs from the conserved cysteine through the conserved F or W. Clone size is given for some rows only: seen once, a few or many times, or a class if the clone is expanded.

j_call: TRGJP; v_call: TRGV9; cdr3_length: 15; clone_size: large; cdr3_aa: CALWEVRLGKKIKVF; cdr3_nt: TGTGCCTTGTGGGAGGTGCGGTTGGGCAAAAAAATCAAGGTATTT
j_call: TRGJP; v_call: TRGV9; cdr3_length: 16; clone_size: NA; cdr3_aa: CALWEVPGLGKKIKVF; cdr3_nt: TGTGCCTTGTGGGAGGTGCCCGGGTTGGGCAAAAAAATCAAGGTATTT
j_call: TRGJP; v_call: TRGV9; cdr3_length: 16; clone_size: large; cdr3_aa: CALWEVDELGKKIKVF; cdr3_nt: TGTGCCTTGTGGGAGGTGGACGAGTTGGGCAAAAAAATCAAGGTATTT
j_call: TRGJP; v_call: TRGV9; cdr3_length: 15; clone_size: large; cdr3_aa: CALWEVKLGKKIKVF; cdr3_nt: TGTGCCTTGTGGGAGGTGAAGTTGGGCAAAAAAATCAAGGTATTT
j_call: TRGJ1/TRGJ2; v_call: TRGV9; cdr3_length: 13; clone_size: large; cdr3_aa: CALWEPPYYKKLF; cdr3_nt: TGTGCCTTGTGGGAACCCCCGTATTATAAGAAACTCTTT
j_call: TRGJP; v_call: TRGV9; cdr3_length: 17; clone_size: large; cdr3_aa: CALWEDSQELGKKIKVF; cdr3_nt: TGTGCCTTGTGGGAGGACTCCCAAGAGTTGGGCAAAAAAATCAAGGTATTT
j_call: TRGJP; v_call: TRGV9; cdr3_length: 16; clone_size: large; cdr3_aa: CALWEVHGLGKKIKVF; cdr3_nt: TGTGCCTTGTGGGAGGTGCACGGGTTGGGCAAAAAAATCAAGGTATTT
j_call: TRGJ1/TRGJ2; v_call: TRGV9; cdr3_length: 14; clone_size: large; cdr3_aa: CALWLSRGYYKKLF; cdr3_nt: TGTGCCTTGTGGTTGTCTCGAGGTTATTATAAGAAACTCTTT
j_call: TRGJ1/TRGJ2; v_call: TRGV9; cdr3_length: 14; clone_size: large; cdr3_aa: CALWEAENYYKKLF; cdr3_nt: TGTGCCTTGTGGGAGGCAGAGAATTATTATAAGAAACTCTTT
j_call: TRGJP2; v_call: TRGV8; cdr3_length: 17; clone_size: large; cdr3_aa: CATWDRGVDCCDWIKTF; cdr3_nt: TGTGCCACCTGGGATAGGGGGGTCGACTGTTGTGATTGGATCAAGACGTTT
j_call: TRGJP; v_call: TRGV9; cdr3_length: 16; clone_size: large; cdr3_aa: CALWEKQELGKKIKVF; cdr3_nt: TGTGCCTTGTGGGAGAAACAAGAGTTGGGCAAAAAAATCAAGGTATTT
j_call: TRGJP; v_call: TRGV9; cdr3_length: 16; clone_size: large; cdr3_aa: CALWEVRELGKKIKVF; cdr3_nt: TGTGCCTTGTGGGAGGTGCGGGAGTTGGGCAAAAAAATCAAGGTATTT
j_call: TRGJ1/TRGJ2; v_call: TRGV2; cdr3_length: 13; clone_size: large; cdr3_aa: CATWNRLLYKKLF; cdr3_nt: TGTGCCACCTGGAACCGCCTTTTATATAAGAAACTCTTT
j_call: TRGJP; v_call: TRGV9; cdr3_length: 18; clone_size: few; cdr3_aa: CALWEVLVEELGKKIKVF; cdr3_nt: TGTGCCTTGTGGGAGGTGCTTGTGGAAGAGTTGGGCAAAAAAATCAAGGTATTT
j_call: TRGJP; v_call: TRGV9; cdr3_length: 17; clone_size: few; cdr3_aa: CALWEAPQELGKKIKVF; cdr3_nt: TGTGCCTTGTGGGAGGCCCCGCAAGAGTTGGGCAAAAAAATCAAGGTATTT
j_call: TRGJP; v_call: TRGV9; cdr3_length: 16; clone_size: large; cdr3_aa: CALWEVGKLGKKIKVF; cdr3_nt: TGTGCCTTGTGGGAGGTGGGAAAGTTGGGCAAAAAAATCAAGGTATTT
j_call: TRGJP; v_call: TRGV9; cdr3_length: 14; clone_size: large; cdr3_aa: CALWEGLGKKIKVF; cdr3_nt: TGTGCCTTGTGGGAGGGGTTGGGCAAAAAAATCAAGGTATTT
j_call: TRGJP; v_call: TRGV9; cdr3_length: 15; clone_size: few; cdr3_aa: CALWEVGMGKKIKVF; cdr3_nt: TGTGCCTTGTGGGAGGTGGGGATGGGCAAAAAAATCAAGGTATTT
j_call: TRGJP; v_call: TRGV9; cdr3_length: 18; clone_size: medium-sized; cdr3_aa: CALWEVRLKELGKKIKVF; cdr3_nt: TGTGCCTTGTGGGAGGTGCGATTAAAAGAGTTGGGCAAAAAAATCAAGGTATTT
j_call: TRGJP; v_call: TRGV9; cdr3_length: 20; clone_size: large; cdr3_aa: CALWEPSFLVIELGKKIKVF; cdr3_nt: TGTGCCTTGTGGGAGCCTTCGTTTCTCGTCATAGAGTTGGGCAAAAAAATCAAGGTATTT
j_call: TRGJP; v_call: TRGV9; cdr3_length: 18; clone_size: large; cdr3_aa: CALWEVPPQELGKKIKVF; cdr3_nt: TGTGCCTTGTGGGAGGTGCCCCCTCAAGAGTTGGGCAAAAAAATCAAGGTATTT
j_call: TRGJP; v_call: TRGV9; cdr3_length: 16; clone_size: large; cdr3_aa: CALWEVQELGKKIKVF; cdr3_nt: TGTGCCTTGTGGGAGGTACAGGAGTTGGGCAAAAAAATCAAGGTATTT
j_call: TRGJP; v_call: TRGV9; cdr3_length: 17; clone_size: NA; cdr3_aa: CALWEVQSELGKKIKVF; cdr3_nt: TGTGCCTTGTGGGAGGTGCAGTCAGAGTTGGGCAAAAAAATCAAGGTATTT
j_call: TRGJP; v_call: TRGV9; cdr3_length: 16; clone_size: large; cdr3_aa: CALWEVRELGKKIKVF; cdr3_nt: TGTGCCTTGTGGGAGGTGAGGGAGTTGGGCAAAAAAATCAAGGTATTT